This T cell receptor beta chain was observed in a study of CD8+ T cells in alopecia areata. The authors extracted RNA and reverse transcribed it into cDNA as the sequencing template. The assay was immunoSEQ multiplex PCR, and TCRdb's table has in-frame clones only and misses some. Among 65,000 to 90,000 clones, 51% were seen once, and the ten largest hold approximately 5.4%. This clone showed up just a few times. The TCR originated in a human donor with alopecia areata. Sequences were obtained from NKG2D-high CD8+ T cells sorted from blood.

Here the CDR3 reads CSVLEGTIYF. CDR3 sequence (DNA): TGCAGCGTCCTGGAGGGCACCATATATTTT. The rearrangement joins TRBV29-1 to TRBJ1-3; D is unresolved. V dropped 6 bases and J dropped 9 bases, with 9 bases sitting between them. CDR3 length equals 10 residues. Germline CDR1 is SQVTM and CDR2 is ANQGSEA.